This T cell receptor (beta chain) was sequenced in a study of blood T cell repertoires in COVID-19. On the study more broadly: Two negative PCRs, clearance, or symptom resolution had been documented for recovered Cohort 3 donors. PBMCs, B-cell-depleted T cells, or T cells were the source of the cDNA or gDNA that made up the material.

CDR1 is SQVTM, CDR2 ANQGSEA, per germline. The CDR3 sequence is 12 residues long. The V and J ends lost 7 bases and 5 bases respectively, with 12 bases between them. Here immunoSEQ multiplex PCR was the method, and the copy in TCRdb shows in-frame clones only, minus some. This table has 150,000 to 200,000 clones, more than 85% appearing once. This clonotype was obtained from a woman aged 40 to 49 in a cohort exposed to, infected with or recovered from COVID-19 (not recorded which). The source material was PBMCs or T cells enriched from blood (not recorded which). The chain couples TRBV29-1 to TRBJ1-5; a weak D match, TRBD1 (5 bases). The CDR3 bases are TGCAGCGGGAGGGACGGGGATCAGCCCCAGCATTTT. The encoded protein is CSGRDGDQPQHF.